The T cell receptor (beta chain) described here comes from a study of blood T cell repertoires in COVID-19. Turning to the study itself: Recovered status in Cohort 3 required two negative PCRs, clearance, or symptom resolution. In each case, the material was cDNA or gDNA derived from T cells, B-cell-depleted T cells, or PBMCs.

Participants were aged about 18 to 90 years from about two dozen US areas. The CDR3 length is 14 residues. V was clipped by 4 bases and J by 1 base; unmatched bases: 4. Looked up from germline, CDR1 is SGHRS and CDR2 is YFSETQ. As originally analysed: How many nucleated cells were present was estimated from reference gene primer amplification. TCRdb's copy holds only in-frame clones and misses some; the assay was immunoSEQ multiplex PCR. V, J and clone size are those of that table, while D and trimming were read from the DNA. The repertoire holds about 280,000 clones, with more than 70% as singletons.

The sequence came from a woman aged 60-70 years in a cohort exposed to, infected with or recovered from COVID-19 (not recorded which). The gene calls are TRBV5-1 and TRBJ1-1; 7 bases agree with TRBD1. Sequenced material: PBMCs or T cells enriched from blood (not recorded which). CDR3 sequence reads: CASSLTGENTEAFF. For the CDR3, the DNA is TGCGCCAGCAGCCTTACAGGGGAGAACACTGAAGCTTTCTTT.